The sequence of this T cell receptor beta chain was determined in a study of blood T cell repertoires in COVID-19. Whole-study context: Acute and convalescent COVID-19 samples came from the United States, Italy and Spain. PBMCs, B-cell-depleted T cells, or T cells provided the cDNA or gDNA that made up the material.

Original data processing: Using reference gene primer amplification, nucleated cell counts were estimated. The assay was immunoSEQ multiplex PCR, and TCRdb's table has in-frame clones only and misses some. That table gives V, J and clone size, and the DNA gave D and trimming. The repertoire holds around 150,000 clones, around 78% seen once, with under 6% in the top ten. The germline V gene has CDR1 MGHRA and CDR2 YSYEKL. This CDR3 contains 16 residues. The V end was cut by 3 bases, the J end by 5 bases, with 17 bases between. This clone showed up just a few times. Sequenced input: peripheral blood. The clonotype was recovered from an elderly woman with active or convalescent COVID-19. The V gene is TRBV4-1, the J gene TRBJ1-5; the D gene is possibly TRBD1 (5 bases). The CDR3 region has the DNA TGCGCCAGCAGCCACCCCGGGTGGAGGGGAGATCAGCCCCAGCATTTT. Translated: CASSHPGWRGDQPQHF.